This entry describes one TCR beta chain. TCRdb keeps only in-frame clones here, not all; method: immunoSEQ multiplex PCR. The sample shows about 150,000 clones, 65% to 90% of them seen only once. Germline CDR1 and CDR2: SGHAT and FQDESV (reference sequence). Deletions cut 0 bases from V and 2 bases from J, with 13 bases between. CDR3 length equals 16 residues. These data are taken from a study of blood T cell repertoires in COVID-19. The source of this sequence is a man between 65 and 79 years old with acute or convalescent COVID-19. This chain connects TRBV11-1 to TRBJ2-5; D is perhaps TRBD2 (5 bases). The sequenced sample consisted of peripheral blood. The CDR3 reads CASSLAQTRGQETQYF. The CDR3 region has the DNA TGTGCCAGCAGCTTAGCCCAAACTAGAGGGCAAGAGACCCAGTACTTC.